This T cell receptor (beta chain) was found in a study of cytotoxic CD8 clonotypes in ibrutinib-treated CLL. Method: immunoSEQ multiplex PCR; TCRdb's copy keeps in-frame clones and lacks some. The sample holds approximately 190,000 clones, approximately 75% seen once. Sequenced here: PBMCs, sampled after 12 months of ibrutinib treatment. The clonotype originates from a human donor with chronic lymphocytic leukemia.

Written as DNA, the CDR3 is TGCAGCGTTGGAAACCGACAGGGCTCCATGAACACTGAAGCTTTCTTT. It specifies CSVGNRQGSMNTEAFF. The chain employs TRBV29-1 and TRBJ1-1; 7 positions match TRBD1. The CDR3 runs to 16 residues. V lost 4 bases, J lost 0 bases, and 11 bases stayed unmatched. The germline V gene has CDR1 SQVTM and CDR2 ANQGSEA.